The 12 T cell receptor beta chains below come from one sample, sequenced in a study of prognosis after radiotherapy for stage I lung cancer. Genomic DNA yielded TCR beta CDR3, amplified by two-round multiplex PCR. Each TRBV and TRBJ gene had its own primer in the first PCR round. A single record per CDR3 protein comes from TCRdb applying MiXCR to the multiplex PCR reads. The sample has approximately 17,000 distinct CDR3 sequences; under 55% are singletons. This sample comprised PBMCs, obtained before or after stereotactic body radiation therapy (not recorded which). Receptors originate from a donor older than 45 with non-small cell lung cancer.

Ten or more counts support this clonotype. The chain links TRBV19 to TRBJ2-1; unclear D gene. V shed 3 bases and J shed 5 bases, with 11 bases lying between them. CDR1 is LNHDA, CDR2 SQIVND, per germline (reference sequence). This CDR3 comprises 14 residues. DNA for the CDR3: TGTGCCAGTAGTATCGGCACCTTAAACAATGAGCAGTTCTTC. Its translation: CASSIGTLNNEQFF.

Ten or more counts support this clonotype. The genes are TRBV30 and TRBJ2-3; D perhaps matches TRBD2 (6 bases). CDR1 is GTSNPN, CDR2 SVGIG, per germline (reference sequence). Trimming stripped 3 bases from V and 3 bases from J, with 10 bases between. This CDR3 contains 13 residues. The CDR3 nucleotides read TGTGCCTGGAGCGGCGGGACTACAGATACGCAGTATTTT. This gives the protein CAWSGGTTDTQYF.

This clonotype was observed a handful of times. Given a much more abundant clone one base away, this may be a read error. This chain connects TRBV5-1 to TRBJ2-3; 10 bases fit TRBD2. CDR3 length equals 14 residues. Germline-derived CDR1 and CDR2 are SGHRS and YFSETQ. The CDR3 nucleotides read TGCGACAGCAGCTTGGTTCTAGCGGGAGCCTCGCAGTATTTT. It yields the protein CDSSLVLAGASQYF. Full variable domain (rest looked up from reference TRBV5-1 and TRBJ2-3): KAGVTQTPRYLIKTRGQQVTLSCSPISGHRSVSWYQQTPGQGLQFLFEYFSETQRNKGNFPGRFSGRQFSNSRSEMNVSTLELGDSALYLCDSSLVLAGASQYFGPGTRLTVL.

A note on this clonotype: A much larger clone lies a single base off, so this may be a read error. This chain joins TRBV18 and TRBJ2-1; D not certain. The germline V gene encodes CDR1 KGHSH and CDR2 LQKENI. The CDR3 is made up of 15 amino acids. In DNA form, the CDR3 reads TGTGCCAGCTCACCGATTGGCAAAACCTACAATGAGCAGTTATTC. It specifies CASSPIGKTYNEQLF.

By sample share, this clonotype is medium-sized. The chain is built from TRBV7-9 and TRBJ2-1; 15 nucleotides agree with TRBD2. Losses at the gene ends were 3 bases for V and 8 bases for J; bases not matched to a gene: 2. Germline V gene lookup returns CDR1 SEHNR and CDR2 FQNEAQ (reference sequence). The CDR3 has 15 residues. CDR3 in amino acids: CASSLGLAGGDEQFF. CDR3 DNA: TGTGCCAGCAGCTTGGGACTAGCGGGAGGAGATGAGCAGTTCTTC. The whole variable domain, filled in from reference TRBV7-9 and TRBJ2-1, reads DTGVSQNPRHKITKRGQNVTFRCDPISEHNRLYWYRQTLGQGPEFLTYFQNEAQLEKSRLLSDRFSAERPKGSFSTLEIQRTEQGDSAMYLCASSLGLAGGDEQFFGPGTRLTVL.

There are many counts of this clonotype. This chain connects TRBV19 to TRBJ2-2, with 9 bases lining up with TRBD1. With 7 bases clipped from V and 4 bases from J, the junction kept 10 bases outside the gene matches. Germline V CDR1 and CDR2: LNHDA, SQIVND (reference sequence). This CDR3 is 16 amino acids long. CDR3 protein: CASNGDRARGTGELFF. The CDR3 nucleotides are TGTGCCAGTAATGGGGACAGGGCGAGGGGCACCGGGGAGCTGTTTTTT.

As concerns this clonotype: Given a much more abundant clone one base away, this may be a read error. The chain has TRBV11-2 and TRBJ2-5; no firm D call. Per the germline V gene, CDR1 is SGHAT and CDR2 is FQNNGV. The CDR3 is made up of 12 amino acids. V lost 1 base and J lost 2, with 2 bases in between. This CDR3 is CASSLVQETQYF. DNA of the CDR3: TGTGCCAGCAGCTTAGTACAAGAGACCCAGTACTTC.

J is TRBJ2-3 and V is TRBV15; 11 nucleotides line up with TRBD2. The germline CDR1 and CDR2 sequences are LNHNV and YYDKDF (reference sequence). The CDR3 extends over 17 amino acids. V gave up 4 bases and J gave up 2 bases; unmatched junction bases: 8. The CDR3 DNA reads as TGTGCCACCAGCATTGTGCGACTAGCGGGAACCACAGATACGCAGTATTTT. This codes for CATSIVRLAGTTDTQYF.

This clonotype was observed many times. The V call is TRBV2, the J call TRBJ2-7; a weak D match, TRBD1 (5 bases). Germline V CDR1 and CDR2: SNHLY, FYNNEI. This CDR3 has 12 residues. Deletions cut 6 bases from V and 2 bases from J, with 8 bases between. CDR3 nucleotides: TGTGCCAGCAGACAGGTCGCCTACGAGCAGTACTTC. Amino acid sequence: CASRQVAYEQYF.

This clonotype was recorded once. The rearrangement joins TRBV27 to TRBJ2-7, with 9 nucleotides matching TRBD1. CDR3 length equals 14 residues. V shed 8 bases and J 5 bases; nucleotides not matched to a gene: 10. Germline loops: CDR1 MNHEY, CDR2 SMNVEV (reference sequence). The CDR3: CASRRDRDGHEQYF. CDR3 coding DNA: TGTGCCAGCCGCCGGGACAGGGACGGGCACGAGCAGTACTTC.

In DNA form, the CDR3 reads TGTGCCAGCAAGCGGGAGCTGGGCTTGGAGCTGTTTTTT. Translation: CASKRELGLELFF. The chain recombines TRBV6-1 with TRBJ2-2; 8 bases fit TRBD2. Germline values: CDR1 MNHNS, CDR2 SASEGT. V lost 7 bases, J lost 10 bases, and 8 bases stayed unmatched. This CDR3 has 13 residues.

The chain has TRBV27 and TRBJ2-4; D tentatively reads TRBD1 or TRBD2 (5 bases each). The germline gives CDR1 MNHEY, CDR2 SMNVEV (reference sequence). Trimming removed 0 bases from V and 6 bases from J, with 9 bases in between. The CDR3 spans 14 residues. The CDR3 nucleotides are TGTGCCAGCAGTTTATCTTGGGGGTCAAACATTCAGTACTTC. It is translated as CASSLSWGSNIQYF.